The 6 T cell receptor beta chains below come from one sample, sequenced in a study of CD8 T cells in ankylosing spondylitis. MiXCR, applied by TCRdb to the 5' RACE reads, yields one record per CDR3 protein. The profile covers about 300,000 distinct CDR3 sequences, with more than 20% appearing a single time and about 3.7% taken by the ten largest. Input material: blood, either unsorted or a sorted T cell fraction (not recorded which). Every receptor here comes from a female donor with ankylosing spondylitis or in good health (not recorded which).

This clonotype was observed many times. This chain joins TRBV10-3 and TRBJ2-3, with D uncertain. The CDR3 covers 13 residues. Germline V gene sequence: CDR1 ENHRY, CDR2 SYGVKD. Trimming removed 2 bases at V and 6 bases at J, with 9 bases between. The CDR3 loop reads CAISEPRSDTQYF. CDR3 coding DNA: TGTGCCATCAGTGAGCCACGATCGGATACGCAGTATTTT.

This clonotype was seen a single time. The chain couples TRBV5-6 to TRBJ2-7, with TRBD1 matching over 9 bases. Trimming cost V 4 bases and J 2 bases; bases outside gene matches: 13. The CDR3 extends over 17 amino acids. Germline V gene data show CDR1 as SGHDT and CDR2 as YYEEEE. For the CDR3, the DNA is TGTGCCAGCAGCCCGGGACAGGGAGCAACCCAAACCTACGAGCAGTACTTC. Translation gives CASSPGQGATQTYEQYF. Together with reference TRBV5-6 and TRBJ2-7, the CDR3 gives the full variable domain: DAGVTQSPTHLIKTRGQQVTLRCSPKSGHDTVSWYQQALGQGPQFIFQYYEEEERQRGNFPDRFSGHQFPNYSSELNVNALLLGDSALYLCASSPGQGATQTYEQYFGPGTRLTVT.

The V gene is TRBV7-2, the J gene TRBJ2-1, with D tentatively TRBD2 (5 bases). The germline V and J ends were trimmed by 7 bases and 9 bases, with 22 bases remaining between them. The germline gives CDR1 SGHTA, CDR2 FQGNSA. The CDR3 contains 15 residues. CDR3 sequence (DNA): TGTGCCAGCATCCAGAGGGCCCTGGGCGTCGGTGAGCAGTTCTTC. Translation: CASIQRALGVGEQFF.

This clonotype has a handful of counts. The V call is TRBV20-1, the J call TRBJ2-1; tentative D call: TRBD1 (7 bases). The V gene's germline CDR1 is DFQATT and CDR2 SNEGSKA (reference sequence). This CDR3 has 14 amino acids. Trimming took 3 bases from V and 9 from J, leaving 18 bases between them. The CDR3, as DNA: TGCAGTGCTAGGGGGGGCAGGGGGAGTAGTGAGCAGTTCTTC. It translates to CSARGGRGSSEQFF.

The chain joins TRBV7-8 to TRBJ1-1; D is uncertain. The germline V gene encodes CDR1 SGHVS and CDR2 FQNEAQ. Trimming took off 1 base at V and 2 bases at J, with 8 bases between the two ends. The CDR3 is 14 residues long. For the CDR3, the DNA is TGTGCCAGCAGCTTAGGAGATATTAACACTGAAGCTTTCTTT. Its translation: CASSLGDINTEAFF.

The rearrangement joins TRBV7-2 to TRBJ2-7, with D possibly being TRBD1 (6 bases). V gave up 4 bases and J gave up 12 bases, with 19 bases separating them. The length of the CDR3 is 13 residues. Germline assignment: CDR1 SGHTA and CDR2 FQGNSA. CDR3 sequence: CASSSKDSTFRYF. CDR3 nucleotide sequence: TGTGCCAGCAGCTCGAAGGACAGCACTTTCCGGTACTTC.